Each of the 2 T cell receptor beta chains below was sequenced from the same sample in a study of control samples from healthy donors and cancer patients. Profiling relied on immunoSEQ multiplex PCR, and the TCRdb table lists in-frame clones only, not all of them. The sample has about 120,000 clones; approximately 90% are singletons. The sample was blood. Receptors were obtained from a man aged 25 to 45 in good health.

The rearrangement uses TRBV3-1 (or the pseudogene TRBV3-2) and TRBJ2-1; TRBD1 might be the D (6 bases). CDR3 length: 13 residues. The V and J ends lost 0 bases and 10 bases respectively, with 10 bases between them. Germline assignment: CDR1 LGHDT and CDR2 YNNKEL (reference sequence). The CDR3 sequence: CASSQEDRGEQFF. The CDR3 DNA is TGTGCCAGCAGCCAAGAAGATAGGGGGGAGCAGTTCTTC.

V usage is TRBV28 and J usage is TRBJ1-6; a weak D match, TRBD1 (5 bases). Trimming stripped 9 bases from V and 11 bases from J, with 14 bases between. This CDR3 spans 12 amino acids. Germline CDR1 MDHEN, CDR2 SYDVKM. CDR3 sequence (DNA): TGTGCCAGTGGCTCAGGGTCCGCACCCCTCCACTTT. Amino acids: CASGSGSAPLHF. Combining the CDR3 with reference TRBV28 and TRBJ1-6 gives the whole variable domain DVKVTQSSRYLVKRTGEKVFLECVQDMDHENMFWYRQDPGLGLRLIYFSYDVKMKEKGDIPEGYSVSREKKERFSLILESASTNQTSMYLCASGSGSAPLHFGNGTRLTVT.